The clone carrying this T cell receptor beta chain showed up just once. What it binds is not known. This record belongs to a study of cytomegalovirus exposure and HLA in healthy donors. Regarding the study as a whole: About 90% or about 30% of the time was how often most TCR beta V segments were productive, according to an earlier analysis. It was reported that the classifier diagnosed cytomegalovirus status with high specificity and sensitivity in both the original and validation cohorts.

The V end was cut by 2 bases, the J end by 7 bases, with 11 bases between. The CDR3 is 14 residues long. Germline V gene data show CDR1 as LGHNA and CDR2 as YSLEER. The PCR contained 60 Vbeta and 13 Jbeta primers. Data came from immunoSEQ multiplex PCR; TCRdb stores just in-frame clones and leaves some out. The sample has over 150,000 clones, 65% to 70% seen once. This chain connects TRBV4-3 to TRBJ2-2; D is undetermined. This sequence was found in a woman aged 18 to 35 in good health and CMV-seropositive. Sequencing was performed on PBMCs. CDR3 DNA sequence: TGCGCCAGCAGCCAAAACTCTCCGGGCGGGGAGCTGTTTTTT. Amino acids: CASSQNSPGGELFF.